The entry that follows covers one T cell receptor (beta chain) sequence. The record originates from a study of Ad26.COV2.S vaccination and SARS-CoV-2 variants. Clones were sequenced by immunoSEQ multiplex PCR, and TCRdb holds only the in-frame ones, with some missing. The data contain hundreds of thousands of clones, around 92% of them singletons. Trimming pared 0 bases from V and 4 bases from J, leaving 10 bases between. CDR3 length: 14 amino acids. Germline CDR1 MRHNA, CDR2 SNTAGT. Treatment of the sample: 15 to 20 received Ad26.COV2.S at low or high dose, single or two shots; 5 received placebo; per-sample allocation not given. Sampling was done on day 63 after the first vaccine or placebo injection. Recruitment in Boston yielded a donor of adult age, 18-55 years.

The rearrangement uses TRBV6-4 and TRBJ2-7; D is unresolved. The clonotype comes from a person between 18 and 65 years old who received the Ad26.COV2.S COVID-19 vaccine or a placebo. The sample in question was peripheral blood, obtained in a trial of Ad26.COV2.S vaccine versus placebo. DNA of the CDR3: TGTGCCAGCAGTGACTCGAGGCCCGCTTACGAGCAGTACTTC. It translates to CASSDSRPAYEQYF.